Listed here are 14 T cell receptor beta chains from one sample, sequenced in a study of STAT5B mutations in CD4+ large granular lymphocyte leukemia. The protocol was immunoSEQ multiplex PCR, while the TCRdb copy is restricted to in-frame clones and leaves out a portion. Of about 33,000 clones listed, 70% to 90% are singletons. The specimen was CD4+ T cells from blood buffy coats. The receptor set was obtained from a human donor in good health.

This clone was seen once. This chain links TRBV7-3 with TRBJ2-3, with D perhaps TRBD1 or TRBD2 (5 bases each). The V and J ends lost 3 bases and 3 bases respectively, with 10 bases between them. The CDR3 loop spans 14 amino acids. Germline loops: CDR1 SGHTA, CDR2 FQGTGA. The CDR3 nucleotides read TGTGCCAGCAGCTTCGGGGCCGAAACAGATACGCAGTATTTT. Translating gives CASSFGAETDTQYF.

The rearrangement links TRBV5-4 to TRBJ1-5; no firm D call. The germline V gene encodes CDR1 SGHNT and CDR2 YYREEE (reference sequence). This CDR3 is built from 15 residues. The ends were cut back, 0 bases at V and 9 bases at J, with 16 bases in the middle. CDR3 sequence: CASSLVWPPRPPQHF. The CDR3 region has the DNA TGTGCCAGCAGCTTGGTTTGGCCCCCGCGGCCGCCCCAGCATTTT. Together with reference TRBV5-4 and TRBJ1-5, the CDR3 gives the full variable domain: ETGVTQSPTHLIKTRGQQVTLRCSSQSGHNTVSWYQQALGQGPQFIFQYYREEENGRGNFPPRFSGLQFPNYSSELNVNALELDDSALYLCASSLVWPPRPPQHFGDGTRLSIL.

Details on this clone: This same CDR3 is encoded by further DNA sequences in the sample. The rearrangement uses TRBV2 and TRBJ1-4; 8 bases are a match to TRBD1. The ends lost 4 bases at V and 5 bases at J; junction bases unmatched: 3. The CDR3 spans 14 residues. CDR1 and CDR2 from the germline V gene are SNHLY and FYNNEI. CDR3 in amino acids: CASSANRGNEKLFF. The CDR3 nucleotides read TGTGCCAGCAGTGCAAACAGGGGGAATGAAAAACTGTTTTTT.

This clone was picked up a small number of times. The genes are TRBV5-6 and TRBJ2-7, with D unclear. The germline V gene has CDR1 SGHDT and CDR2 YYEEEE. Trimming left V 2 bases short and J 2 bases short, with 8 bases between. The CDR3 runs 13 residues. The CDR3: CASSFSGAYEQYF. The CDR3 DNA reads as TGTGCCAGCAGCTTTTCTGGAGCCTACGAGCAGTACTTC. Drawing the rest from reference TRBV5-6 and TRBJ2-7, the complete variable domain is DAGVTQSPTHLIKTRGQQVTLRCSPKSGHDTVSWYQQALGQGPQFIFQYYEEEERQRGNFPDRFSGHQFPNYSSELNVNALLLGDSALYLCASSFSGAYEQYFGPGTRLTVT.

This chain links TRBV5-8 with TRBJ2-7; TRBD1 matches at 7 bases. CDR1 is SGHTS, CDR2 YDEGEE, per germline. V was clipped by 0 bases and J by 1 base; unmatched bases: 1. This CDR3 has 14 amino acids. CDR3: CASSLGDSSYEQYF. CDR3 in DNA: TGTGCCAGCAGCTTGGGGGACAGTTCCTACGAGCAGTACTTC.

The rearrangement links TRBV27 to TRBJ2-5, with 16 nucleotides matching TRBD2. There are 15 residues in the CDR3. Germline V CDR1 and CDR2: MNHEY, SMNVEV (reference sequence). Trimming took 6 bases from V and 3 from J; bases not matched to a gene: 1. Written as DNA, the CDR3 is TGTGCCAGCAGGGGACTAGCGGGAGGGGAAGAGACCCAGTACTTC. Translated, it gives CASRGLAGGEETQYF.

This clone occurred once. The V and J genes are TRBV5-1 and TRBJ1-4, with D maybe TRBD1 (5 bases). The CDR3 sequence is 14 residues long. V was shortened by 2 bases and J by 5 bases, with 10 bases between the two germline ends. Germline assignment: CDR1 SGHRS and CDR2 YFSETQ. In DNA, the CDR3 is TGCGCCAGCAGCTTTCAGGGCTTAAATGAAAAACTGTTTTTT. It encodes CASSFQGLNEKLFF.

This chain uses TRBV9 with TRBJ2-7; 11 bases line up with TRBD2. Germline V CDR1 and CDR2: SGDLS, YYNGEE. The CDR3 covers 14 residues. The junction had 5 bases not matched to a gene; V was cut back by 4 bases and J by 5 bases. CDR3 sequence (DNA): TGTGCCAGCAGCTCGGGACTAGCGGTGAACGAGCAGTACTTC. It yields the protein CASSSGLAVNEQYF.

The chain links TRBV6-5 to TRBJ1-2; weak D call: TRBD1 (6 bases). The CDR3 is made up of 14 amino acids. V was shortened by 6 bases and J by 4 bases, with 15 bases between the two germline ends. The germline gives CDR1 MNHEY, CDR2 SVGAGI. The CDR3 DNA follows: TGTGCCAGCAGCCCCTGGGGGCAGCTCTATGGCTACACCTTC. Its protein is CASSPWGQLYGYTF.

This chain joins TRBV9 and TRBJ1-2, with TRBD1 matching over 7 bases. With 3 bases clipped from V and 1 base from J, the junction kept 9 bases outside the gene matches. The CDR3 covers 16 residues. Germline V gene data show CDR1 as SGDLS and CDR2 as YYNGEE. As DNA, the CDR3 is TGTGCCAGCAGCGCGGCCCCGGGACAGCGTAACTATGGCTACACCTTC. It codes for CASSAAPGQRNYGYTF. Drawing the rest from reference TRBV9 and TRBJ1-2, the complete variable domain is DSGVTQTPKHLITATGQRVTLRCSPRSGDLSVYWYQQSLDQGLQFLIQYYNGEERAKGNILERFSAQQFPDLHSELNLSSLELGDSALYFCASSAAPGQRNYGYTFGSGTRLTVV.

This clone was detected a few times. This chain connects TRBV6-5 to TRBJ1-1; D is unresolved. Trimming pared 5 bases from V and 1 base from J, leaving 11 bases between. CDR3 length: 14 amino acids. Germline V gene lookup returns CDR1 MNHEY and CDR2 SVGAGI. Written as DNA, the CDR3 is TGTGCCAGCAGTCCGCAGACACCGAACACTGAAGCTTTCTTT. Its translation: CASSPQTPNTEAFF.

V usage is TRBV19 and J usage is TRBJ1-5, with D unresolved. The V end was cut by 3 bases, the J end by 4 bases, with 13 bases between. Germline CDR1 LNHDA, CDR2 SQIVND (reference sequence). This CDR3 comprises 15 residues. The CDR3 region is CASSISGRTNQPQHF. DNA for the CDR3: TGTGCCAGTAGTATTAGCGGCAGGACTAATCAGCCCCAGCATTTT. The whole variable domain, remainder taken from reference TRBV19 and TRBJ1-5, is DGGITQSPKYLFRKEGQNVTLSCEQNLNHDAMYWYRQDPGQGLRLIYYSQIVNDFQKGDIAEGYSVSREKKESFPLTVTSAQKNPTAFYLCASSISGRTNQPQHFGDGTRLSIL.

The chain combines TRBV29-1 with TRBJ2-1, with D maybe TRBD2 (5 bases). Germline CDR1 reads SQVTM; CDR2 reads ANQGSEA. The V and J ends lost 6 bases and 5 bases respectively, with 8 bases between them. This CDR3 has 11 amino acids. CDR3 nucleotide sequence: TGCAGCGTCGTTAGCGACAATGAGCAGTTCTTC. This sequence encodes CSVVSDNEQFF.

The rearrangement links TRBV4-1 to TRBJ2-3; D is possibly TRBD1 (5 bases). V was pared by 1 base and J by 6 bases, with 29 bases between. The CDR3 covers 20 residues. CDR1 and CDR2 from the germline V gene are MGHRA and YSYEKL. The CDR3 region has the DNA TGCGCCAGCAGCCAAGGACCTTTAGCCAGGGAATCGCAGGGAATGGATACGCAGTATTTT. This sequence encodes CASSQGPLARESQGMDTQYF.